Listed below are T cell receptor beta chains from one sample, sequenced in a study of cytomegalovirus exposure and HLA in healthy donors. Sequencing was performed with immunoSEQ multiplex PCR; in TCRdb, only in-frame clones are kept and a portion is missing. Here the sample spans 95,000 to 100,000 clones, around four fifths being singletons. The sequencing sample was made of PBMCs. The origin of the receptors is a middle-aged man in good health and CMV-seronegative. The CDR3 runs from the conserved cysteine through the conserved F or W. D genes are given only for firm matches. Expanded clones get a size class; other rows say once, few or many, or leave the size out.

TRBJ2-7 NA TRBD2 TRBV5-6 TGTGCCAGCAGCCCTGACTTTGCTAGCGGCCCCTACGAGCAGTACTTC CASSPDFASGPYEQYF
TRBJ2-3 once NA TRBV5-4 TGTGCCAGCAGCCCTGGGGCCCAAGATACGCAGTATTTT CASSPGAQDTQYF
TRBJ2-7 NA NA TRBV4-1 TGCGCCAGCAGCCTCTCCACAGGGAAGGGTTACGAGCAGTACTTC CASSLSTGKGYEQYF
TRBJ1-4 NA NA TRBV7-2 TGTGCCAGCAGCTTAGTGGGAGCCGGATCAACTAATGAAAAACTGTTTTTT CASSLVGAGSTNEKLFF
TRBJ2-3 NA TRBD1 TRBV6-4 TGTGCCAGCAGTCGCACAGGGGGCGCTATGGATACGCAGTATTTT CASSRTGGAMDTQYF
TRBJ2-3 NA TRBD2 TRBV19 TGTGCCAGTAGTAGAGGAGGACTAGCGGGTGAAGATACGCAGTATTTT CASSRGGLAGEDTQYF
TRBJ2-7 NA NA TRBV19 TGTGCCAGTAGTACTCTCAGGGGCTTAGTATCCGAGCAGTACTTC CASSTLRGLVSEQYF
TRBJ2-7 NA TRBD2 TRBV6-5 TGTGCCAGCAGTTCGGGACTAGCGGGAGCCTACGAGCAGTACTTC CASSSGLAGAYEQYF
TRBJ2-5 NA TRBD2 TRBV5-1 TGCGCCAGCAGCTTGTTTGCGGGAGAGCAGGAGACCCAGTACTTC CASSLFAGEQETQYF
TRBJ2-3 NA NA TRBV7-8 TGTGCCAGCAGCCCTGGGGCTGCTAAGGGCGGTACGCAGTATTTT CASSPGAAKGGTQYF
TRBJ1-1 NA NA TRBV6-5 TGTGCCAGCAGTTACGGCCAGGGAGGGACTGAAGCTTTCTTT CASSYGQGGTEAFF
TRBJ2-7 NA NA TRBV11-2 TGTGCCAGCAGCCAGGGACTCCGACCCTACGAGCAGTACTTC CASSQGLRPYEQYF
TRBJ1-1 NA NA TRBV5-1 TGCGCCAGCAGGCACATGAACACTGAAGCTTTCTTT CASRHMNTEAFF
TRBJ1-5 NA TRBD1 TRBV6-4 TGTGCCAGCAGTGACTCTGGCGGGACAGGCGGGCCCCAGCATTTT CASSDSGGTGGPQHF
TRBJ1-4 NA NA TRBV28 TGTGCCAGCAGTTTACGGGAAAAACTGTTTTTT CASSLREKLFF
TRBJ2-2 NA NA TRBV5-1 TGCGCCAGCAGCTTGGGAGCATTTCCCAACGGGGAGCTGTTTTTT CASSLGAFPNGELFF
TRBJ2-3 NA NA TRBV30 TGTGCCTGGAGTCGAGGTAGCTTCCCAGATACGCAGTATTTT CAWSRGSFPDTQYF
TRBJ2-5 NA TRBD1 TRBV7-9 TGTGCCAGCAGGAACCCCGGGACAGGGTACCAAGAGACCCAGTACTTC CASRNPGTGYQETQYF
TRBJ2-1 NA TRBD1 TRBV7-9 TGTGCCAGCAGCACCCGACAGGGTAGTGTTCGCAATGAGCAGTTCTTC CASSTRQGSVRNEQFF
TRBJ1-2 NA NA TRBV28 TGTGCCAGCACCACAGGTAGCTATGGCTACACCTTC CASTTGSYGYTF
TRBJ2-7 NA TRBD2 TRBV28 TGTGCCAGCTCCCCCGGGCGGGAGATCGCCTACGAGCAGTACTTC CASSPGREIAYEQYF
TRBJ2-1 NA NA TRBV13 TGTGCCAGCAGCCCTGGAGGAGGGGCCCGTGAGCAGTTCTTC CASSPGGGAREQFF
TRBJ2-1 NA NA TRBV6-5 TGTGCCAGCAGTTACTCGAACGGGGAGGTCGATGAGCAGTTCTTC CASSYSNGEVDEQFF
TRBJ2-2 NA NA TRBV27 TGTGCCAGCAGCCCCACATGGTCCGGGACACCGCCCCACGGGGAGCTGTTTTTT CASSPTWSGTPPHGELFF